The 13 T cell receptor beta chains below all came from one sample that was sequenced in a study of control samples from healthy donors and cancer patients. Sequencing was performed with immunoSEQ multiplex PCR; in TCRdb, only in-frame clones are kept and a portion is missing. The sample contains some 89,000 clones, around nine tenths of which appear only once. The specimen sequenced was blood. The receptors derive from a man aged 30-40 years in good health.

The chain joins TRBV18 to TRBJ1-2; the D gene is possibly TRBD1 (6 bases). The germline V gene encodes CDR1 KGHSH and CDR2 LQKENI. This CDR3 spans 14 amino acids. V was shortened by 3 bases and J by 0 bases, with 8 bases between the two germline ends. The CDR3 spells CASSPRQANYGYTF. The DNA of the CDR3 is TGTGCCAGCTCACCTCGACAGGCTAACTATGGCTACACCTTC.

The CDR3: CASSIETGSHRSGANVLTF. The CDR3, as DNA: TGTGCCAGTAGTATAGAAACAGGAAGTCACCGCTCTGGGGCCAACGTCCTGACTTTC. The chain links TRBV19 to TRBJ2-6; weak D call: TRBD1 (5 bases). The CDR3 consists of 19 residues. V was clipped by 0 bases and J by 0 bases, with 15 bases between them. The germline CDR1 and CDR2 sequences are LNHDA and SQIVND (reference sequence).

The rearrangement uses TRBV7-9 and TRBJ1-6; 9 bases align to TRBD1. V was pared by 5 bases and J by 8 bases, with 7 bases of the junction left unmatched. Germline values: CDR1 SEHNR, CDR2 FQNEAQ (reference sequence). The CDR3 spans 15 residues. The CDR3 is CASSPGQGVYSPLHF. CDR3 nucleotide sequence: TGTGCCAGCAGCCCGGGACAGGGCGTTTATTCACCCCTCCACTTT.

This chain connects TRBV5-6 to TRBJ2-1; D unclear. V was cut by 0 bases and J by 1 base, with 14 bases left in between. This CDR3 is 17 amino acids long. Germline V gives CDR1 SGHDT, CDR2 YYEEEE. The chain's CDR3 is CASSLGSLVGSYNEQFF. The CDR3, as DNA: TGTGCCAGCAGCTTGGGGTCCTTGGTTGGTTCCTACAATGAGCAGTTCTTC.

This chain links TRBV30 with TRBJ2-7, with TRBD2 identical over 8 bases. Trimming removed 5 bases from V and 0 bases from J; junction bases left unmatched: 6. CDR3 size: 14 residues. Germline values: CDR1 GTSNPN, CDR2 SVGIG (reference sequence). CDR3 amino acids: CAWSRGGSSYEQYF. CDR3 nucleotides: TGTGCCTGGTCTCGGGGGGGAAGCTCCTACGAGCAGTACTTC.

The V call is TRBV9, the J call TRBJ1-3, with TRBD1 identical over 9 bases. The CDR3 sequence is 17 residues long. The junction had 4 bases not matched to a gene; V was cut back by 0 bases and J by 0 bases. CDR1 is SGDLS and CDR2 is YYNGEE in the germline V gene. CDR3 sequence reads: CASSVAGTGSSGNTIYF. The CDR3 coding sequence is TGTGCCAGCAGCGTAGCTGGGACAGGGTCCTCTGGAAACACCATATATTTT. Using reference TRBV9 and TRBJ1-3 for the parts outside the CDR3, the full variable domain is DSGVTQTPKHLITATGQRVTLRCSPRSGDLSVYWYQQSLDQGLQFLIQYYNGEERAKGNILERFSAQQFPDLHSELNLSSLELGDSALYFCASSVAGTGSSGNTIYFGEGSWLTVV.

J is TRBJ1-5 and V is TRBV10-3, with D possibly matching TRBD1 (5 bases). Germline V gene data show CDR1 as ENHRY and CDR2 as SYGVKD. V lost 6 bases to trimming and J lost 1 base, with 10 bases between them. This CDR3 region has 14 residues. Here the CDR3 reads CAISADSSNQPQHF. CDR3 nucleotide sequence: TGTGCCATCAGCGCAGACAGCAGCAATCAGCCCCAGCATTTT.

The chain couples TRBV27 to TRBJ2-1; 11 bases line up with TRBD2. This CDR3 comprises 16 residues. CDR1 MNHEY and CDR2 SMNVEV come from the germline V gene (reference sequence). Trimming removed 5 bases from V and 7 bases from J; junction bases left unmatched: 10. CDR3 residues: CASSPLVAGGRNEQFF. The CDR3 coding sequence is TGTGCCAGCAGTCCCCTTGTAGCGGGGGGGCGGAATGAGCAGTTCTTC.

J is TRBJ1-2 and V is TRBV18; 9 bases align to TRBD1. The CDR3 extends over 13 amino acids. CDR1 is KGHSH and CDR2 is LQKENI in the germline V gene. V dropped 5 bases and J dropped 8; count of bases not matched to a gene: 6. CDR3 coding DNA: TGTGCCAGCTCAATCGGACAGGGGACGGGCTACACCTTC. Its protein product is CASSIGQGTGYTF.

This chain uses TRBV7-9 with TRBJ2-7; D is perhaps TRBD2 (6 bases). Germline V gene sequence: CDR1 SEHNR, CDR2 FQNEAQ (reference sequence). The CDR3 covers 13 residues. V was shortened by 4 bases and J by 3 bases, with 10 bases between the two germline ends. The CDR3 nucleotides are TGTGCCAGCAGCTCCCTGGGGGGCTACGAGCAGTACTTC. It translates to CASSSLGGYEQYF. Together with reference TRBV7-9 and TRBJ2-7, the CDR3 gives the full variable domain: DTGVSQNPRHKITKRGQNVTFRCDPISEHNRLYWYRQTLGQGPEFLTYFQNEAQLEKSRLLSDRFSAERPKGSFSTLEIQRTEQGDSAMYLCASSSLGGYEQYFGPGTRLTVT.

Comments on this clone: Other nucleotide sequences from this sample produce the same CDR3. This chain joins TRBV11-2 and TRBJ1-2; D possibly corresponds to TRBD1 (5 bases). The CDR3 consists of 15 residues. CDR1 and CDR2 from the germline V gene are SGHAT and FQNNGV. The V end lost 0 bases, the J end lost 2 bases, and 10 bases lay between the germline ends. Written as DNA, the CDR3 is TGTGCCAGCAGCTTAGACCGACAGTCAAACTATGGCTACACCTTC. Amino acids: CASSLDRQSNYGYTF.

This clone was seen just once. The rearrangement links TRBV9 to TRBJ2-3, with D possibly called TRBD1 or TRBD2 (5 bases each). CDR3 length: 17 amino acids. The germline gives CDR1 SGDLS, CDR2 YYNGEE. V shed 0 bases and J shed 1 base, with 15 bases lying between them. CDR3 residues: CASSVGAPVGGTDTQYF. The CDR3 DNA reads as TGTGCCAGCAGCGTAGGTGCCCCCGTGGGGGGCACAGATACGCAGTATTTT.

The chain is built from TRBV7-3 and TRBJ2-7; a possible D gene is TRBD1 (6 bases). V shed 8 bases and J shed 7 bases, with 18 bases lying between them. The CDR3 is 13 amino acids. From germline, CDR1 is SGHTA and CDR2 FQGTGA. In DNA form, the CDR3 reads TGTGCCAGCTCCCAGGGGATGGGGCTGGAGCAGTACTTC. This codes for CASSQGMGLEQYF.